The clone carrying this T cell receptor beta chain was seen many times. The data were taken from a study of T-cell reconstitution after alpha-beta-depleted transplantation in children. The TCRbeta library incorporated unique molecular identifiers. Via MiXCR, TCRdb re-called the PCR reads, giving one row per CDR3 protein. The repertoire holds over 200,000 distinct CDR3 sequences, with roughly 8.3% as singletons. Trimming at V came to 4 bases and at J to 2 bases, leaving 7 bases not matched to a gene. The CDR3 spans 17 residues. This sequence originates from a male patient between 2 and 15 years old who had a stem cell transplant for acute myeloid leukemia, so the T cells may come from the graft donor. V usage is TRBV12-3 or TRBV12-4 and J usage is TRBJ2-1; 11 positions agree with TRBD2. The sequenced sample was PBMCs, mostly from graft donor cells, obtained 360 days after TCRalphabeta/CD19-depleted stem cell transplant. CDR3 protein: CASSSSTSGVAYNEQFF. CDR3 coding DNA: TGTGCCAGCAGTTCCTCGACTAGCGGGGTCGCCTACAATGAGCAGTTCTTC.